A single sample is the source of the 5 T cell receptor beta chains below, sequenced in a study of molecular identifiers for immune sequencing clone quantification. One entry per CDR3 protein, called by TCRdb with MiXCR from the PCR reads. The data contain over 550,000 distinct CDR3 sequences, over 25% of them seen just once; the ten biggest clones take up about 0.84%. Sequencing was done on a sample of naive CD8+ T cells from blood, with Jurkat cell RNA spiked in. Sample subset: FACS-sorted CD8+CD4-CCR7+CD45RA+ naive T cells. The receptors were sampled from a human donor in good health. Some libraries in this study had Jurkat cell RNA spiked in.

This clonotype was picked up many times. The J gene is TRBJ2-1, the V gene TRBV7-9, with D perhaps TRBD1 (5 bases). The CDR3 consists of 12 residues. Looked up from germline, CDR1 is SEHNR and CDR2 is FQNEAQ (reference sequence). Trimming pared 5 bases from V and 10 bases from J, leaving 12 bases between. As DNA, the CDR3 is TGTGCCAGCAGCATAAAAGGGGTAGAGCAGTTCTTC. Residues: CASSIKGVEQFF.

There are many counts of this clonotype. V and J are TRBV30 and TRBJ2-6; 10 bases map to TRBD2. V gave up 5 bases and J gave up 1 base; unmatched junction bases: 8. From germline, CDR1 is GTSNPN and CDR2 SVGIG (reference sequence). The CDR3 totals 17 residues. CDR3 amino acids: CAWHALAGVSGANVLTF. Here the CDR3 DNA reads TGTGCCTGGCACGCGCTAGCGGGAGTTTCTGGGGCCAACGTCCTGACTTTC.

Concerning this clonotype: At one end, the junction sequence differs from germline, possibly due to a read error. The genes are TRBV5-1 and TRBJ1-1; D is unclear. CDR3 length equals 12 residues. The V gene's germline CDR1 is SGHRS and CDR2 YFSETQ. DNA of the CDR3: TGCGCCGGCAGGTTAGGCGGGGCTGAAGCTTTCTTT. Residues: CAGRLGGAEAFF.

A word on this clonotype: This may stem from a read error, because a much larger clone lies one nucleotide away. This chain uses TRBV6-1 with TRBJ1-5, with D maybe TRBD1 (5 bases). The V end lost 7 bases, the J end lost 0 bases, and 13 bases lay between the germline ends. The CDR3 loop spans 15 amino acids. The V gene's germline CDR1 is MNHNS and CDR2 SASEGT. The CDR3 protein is CASNPGLYSNQPQHF. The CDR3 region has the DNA TGTGCCAGCAATCCGGGACTATATAGCAATCAGCCCCAGCATTTT.

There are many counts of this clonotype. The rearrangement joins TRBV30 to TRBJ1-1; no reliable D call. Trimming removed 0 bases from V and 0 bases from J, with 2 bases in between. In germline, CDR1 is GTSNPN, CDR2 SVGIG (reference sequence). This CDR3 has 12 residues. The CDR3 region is CAWSVLNTEAFF. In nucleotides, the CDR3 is TGTGCCTGGAGTGTACTGAACACTGAAGCTTTCTTT.